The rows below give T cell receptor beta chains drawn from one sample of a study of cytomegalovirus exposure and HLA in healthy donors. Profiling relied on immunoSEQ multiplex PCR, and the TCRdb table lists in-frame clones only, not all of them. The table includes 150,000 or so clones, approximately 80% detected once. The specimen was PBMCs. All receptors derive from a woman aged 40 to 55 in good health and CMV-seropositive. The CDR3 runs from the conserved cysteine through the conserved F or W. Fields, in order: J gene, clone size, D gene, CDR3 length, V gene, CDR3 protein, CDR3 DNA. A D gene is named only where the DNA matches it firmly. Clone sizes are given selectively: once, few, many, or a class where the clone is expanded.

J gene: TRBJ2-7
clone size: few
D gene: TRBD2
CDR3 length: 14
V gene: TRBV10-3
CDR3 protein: CAISAGGSSYEQYF
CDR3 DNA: TGTGCCATCAGTGCGGGCGGGAGCTCCTACGAGCAGTACTTC

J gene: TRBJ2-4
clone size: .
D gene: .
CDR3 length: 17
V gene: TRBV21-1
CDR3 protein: CASSKVASGREGNIQYF
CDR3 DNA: TGTGCCAGCAGCAAAGTCGCTAGCGGGAGGGAAGGAAACATTCAGTACTTC

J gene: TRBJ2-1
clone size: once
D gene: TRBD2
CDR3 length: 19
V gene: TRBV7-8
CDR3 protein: CASSRTSGNMGNSYNEQFF
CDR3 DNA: TGTGCCAGCAGCCGGACTAGCGGGAATATGGGGAACTCCTACAATGAGCAGTTCTTC

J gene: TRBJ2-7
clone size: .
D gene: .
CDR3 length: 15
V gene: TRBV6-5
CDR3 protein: CASSRGLLAKYEQYF
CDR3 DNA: TGTGCCAGCAGTCGTGGACTCCTGGCTAAGTACGAGCAGTACTTC

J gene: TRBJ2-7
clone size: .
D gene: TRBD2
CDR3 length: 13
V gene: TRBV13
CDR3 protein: CASSLRLAGEQYF
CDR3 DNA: TGTGCCAGCAGCTTAAGACTAGCGGGAGAGCAGTACTTC

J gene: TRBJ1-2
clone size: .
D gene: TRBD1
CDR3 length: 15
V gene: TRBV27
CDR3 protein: CASSPGTGDSYGYTF
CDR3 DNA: TGTGCCAGCAGTCCAGGGACAGGGGATAGCTATGGCTACACCTTC

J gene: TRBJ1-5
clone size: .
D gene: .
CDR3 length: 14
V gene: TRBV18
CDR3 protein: CASSPGQPNQPQHF
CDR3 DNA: TGTGCCAGCTCACCTGGACAGCCCAATCAGCCCCAGCATTTT

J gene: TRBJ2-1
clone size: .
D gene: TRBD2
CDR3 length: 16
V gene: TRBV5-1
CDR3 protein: CASSLLAGSLYNEQFF
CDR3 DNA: TGCGCCAGCAGCTTGCTAGCGGGCAGTCTGTACAATGAGCAGTTCTTC

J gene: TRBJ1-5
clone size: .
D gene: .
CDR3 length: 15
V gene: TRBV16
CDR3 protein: CASSQQGRDDQPQHF
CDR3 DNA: TGTGCCAGCAGCCAACAGGGGAGGGATGATCAGCCCCAGCATTTT

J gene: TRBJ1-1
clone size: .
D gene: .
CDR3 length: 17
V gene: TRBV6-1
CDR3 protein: CASSEEWQGLWDTEAFF
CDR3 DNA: TGTGCCAGCAGTGAGGAGTGGCAGGGCCTCTGGGACACTGAAGCTTTCTTT

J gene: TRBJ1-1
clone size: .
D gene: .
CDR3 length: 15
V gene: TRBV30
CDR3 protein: CAWSTGNWENTEAFF
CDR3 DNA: TGTGCCTGGAGTACAGGAAATTGGGAAAACACTGAAGCTTTCTTT

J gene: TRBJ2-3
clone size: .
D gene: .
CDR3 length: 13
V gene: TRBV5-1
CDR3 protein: CASSLVLTDTQYF
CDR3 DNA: TGCGCCAGCAGCTTGGTCCTCACAGATACGCAGTATTTT

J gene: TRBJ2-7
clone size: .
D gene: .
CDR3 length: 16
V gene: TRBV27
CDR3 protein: CASSGTTGKSSYEQYF
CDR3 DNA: TGTGCCAGCAGTGGAACGACAGGCAAGAGCTCCTACGAGCAGTACTTC

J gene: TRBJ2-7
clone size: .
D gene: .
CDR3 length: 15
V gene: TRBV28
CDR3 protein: CASSLRQGILSEQYF
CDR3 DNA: TGTGCCAGCAGTTTAAGGCAGGGGATATTGAGCGAGCAGTACTTC

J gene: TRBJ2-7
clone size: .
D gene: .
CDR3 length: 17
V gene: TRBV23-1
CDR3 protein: CASSRAEGAGPSYEQYF
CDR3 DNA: TGCGCCAGCAGTCGCGCCGAGGGAGCGGGTCCATCCTACGAGCAGTACTTC

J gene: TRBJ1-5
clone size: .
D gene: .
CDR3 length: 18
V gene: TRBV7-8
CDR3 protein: CASSGRRTDPIFTQPQHF
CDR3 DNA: TGTGCCAGCAGCGGACGCCGGACAGACCCAATCTTTACCCAGCCCCAGCATTTT

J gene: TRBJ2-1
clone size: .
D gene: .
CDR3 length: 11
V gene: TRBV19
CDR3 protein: CASTSGYEQFF
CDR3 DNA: TGTGCCAGTACCTCGGGGTATGAGCAGTTCTTC

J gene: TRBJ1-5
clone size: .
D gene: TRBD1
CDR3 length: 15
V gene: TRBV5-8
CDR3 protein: CASSSPGTGGQPQHF
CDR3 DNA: TGTGCCAGCAGCTCCCCCGGGACAGGGGGTCAGCCCCAGCATTTT

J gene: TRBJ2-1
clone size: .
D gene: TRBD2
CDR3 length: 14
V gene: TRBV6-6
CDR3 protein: CASLNSGSPNEQFF
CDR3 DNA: TGTGCCAGCCTTAATAGCGGGAGCCCCAATGAGCAGTTCTTC

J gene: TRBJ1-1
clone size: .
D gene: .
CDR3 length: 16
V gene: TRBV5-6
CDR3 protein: CASSGAGSGPNTEAFF
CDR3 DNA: TGTGCCAGCAGCGGGGCCGGGAGCGGGCCGAACACTGAAGCTTTCTTT

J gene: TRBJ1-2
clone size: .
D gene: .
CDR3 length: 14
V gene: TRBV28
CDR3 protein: CASSLSGNGVLYTF
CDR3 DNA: TGTGCCAGCAGTTTATCGGGAAACGGGGTCCTCTACACCTTC

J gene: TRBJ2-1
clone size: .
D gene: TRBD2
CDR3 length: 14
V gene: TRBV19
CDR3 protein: CASSGLAGVGEQFF
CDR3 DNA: TGTGCCAGTTCGGGACTAGCGGGAGTAGGTGAGCAGTTCTTC

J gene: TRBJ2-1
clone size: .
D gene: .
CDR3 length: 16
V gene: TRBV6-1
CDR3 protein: CASSERPGNTYNEQFF
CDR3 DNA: TGTGCCAGCAGTGAACGCCCCGGGAACACTTACAATGAGCAGTTCTTC

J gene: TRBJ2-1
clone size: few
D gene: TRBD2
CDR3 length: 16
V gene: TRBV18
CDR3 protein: CASSPRGSATYNEQFF
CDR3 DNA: TGTGCCAGCTCACCACGCGGGAGTGCGACCTACAATGAGCAGTTCTTC

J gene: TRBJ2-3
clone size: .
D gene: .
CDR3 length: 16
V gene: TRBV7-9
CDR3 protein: CASGVLAVTSTDTQYF
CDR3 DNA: TGTGCCTCCGGGGTTTTAGCGGTTACTAGCACAGATACGCAGTATTTT

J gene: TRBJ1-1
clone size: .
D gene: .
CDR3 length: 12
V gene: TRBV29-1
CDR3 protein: CSVAGGGTEAFF
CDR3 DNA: TGCAGCGTTGCCGGCGGGGGGACTGAAGCTTTCTTT

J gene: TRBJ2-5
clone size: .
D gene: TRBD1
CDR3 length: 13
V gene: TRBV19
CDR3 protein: CASSDRGRETQYF
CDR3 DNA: TGTGCCAGTAGCGACAGGGGACGAGAGACCCAGTACTTC